Shown below are 16 T cell receptor beta chains from a single sample sequenced in a study of blood T cell repertoires in COVID-19. Data came from immunoSEQ multiplex PCR; TCRdb stores just in-frame clones and leaves some out. The data contain 60,000 to 85,000 clones, around 80% of them singletons. Sequencing used peripheral blood. The receptors come from a human donor in a cohort sampled during active COVID-19.

CDR3 in DNA: TGTGCCACCAGCAGAGTGCGGGATGGGGTCCACGAGCAGTACTTC. As protein: CATSRVRDGVHEQYF. V is TRBV15 and J is TRBJ2-7; perhaps TRBD2 as D (6 bases). The germline V and J ends were trimmed by 1 base and 5 bases, with 15 bases remaining between them. From germline, CDR1 is LNHNV and CDR2 YYDKDF (reference sequence). There are 15 residues in the CDR3.

As DNA, the CDR3 is TGCGCCAGCAGGGGACTAGCGGGGGCCTCCGATGAGCAGTTCTTC. The encoded protein is CASRGLAGASDEQFF. The chain is built from TRBV5-1 and TRBJ2-1, with 14 bases identical to TRBD2. This CDR3 has 15 residues. Per germline, CDR1 SGHRS and CDR2 YFSETQ. The V gene end was trimmed by 5 bases and the J gene end by 8 bases; junction bases not matched to a gene: 6.

J is TRBJ1-6 and V is TRBV7-2; D gene uncertain. The CDR3 has 12 residues. The V gene's germline CDR1 is SGHTA and CDR2 FQGNSA. The CDR3 protein is CGARRANSPLHF. CDR3 coding DNA: TGTGGCGCTAGGAGGGCGAATTCACCCCTCCACTTT.

The chain employs TRBV6-5 and TRBJ2-7, with 7 bases that match TRBD1. This CDR3 contains 15 residues. From germline, CDR1 is MNHEY and CDR2 SVGAGI. V shed 0 bases and J 7 bases; nucleotides not matched to a gene: 9. In DNA, the CDR3 is TGTGCCAGCAGTTACTCGTACAGGGGATTAATGGAGCAGTACTTC. The encoded protein is CASSYSYRGLMEQYF.

V is TRBV12-5 and J is TRBJ2-7, with 7 bases that match TRBD1. V dropped 4 bases and J dropped 7; count of bases not matched to a gene: 7. CDR3 length: 13 amino acids. Germline V gene data show CDR1 as LGHNT and CDR2 as FRNRAP. This CDR3 reads CASGSDRFREQYV. The CDR3 DNA is TGTGCTAGTGGTTCGGACAGGTTCCGGGAGCAGTACGTC.

This clone was detected once. The J gene is TRBJ2-3, the V gene TRBV3-1 (or the pseudogene TRBV3-2); no clear D gene. V dropped 5 bases and J dropped 0 bases, with 9 bases sitting between them. Germline CDR1 and CDR2: LGHDT and YNNKEL (reference sequence). This CDR3 is 14 amino acids long. Written as DNA, the CDR3 is TGTGCCAGCAGCGTGAGACTTAGCACAGATACGCAGTATTTT. It encodes CASSVRLSTDTQYF.

V and J are TRBV24-1 and TRBJ2-1; D is possibly TRBD1 (5 bases). Germline assignment: CDR1 KGHDR and CDR2 SFDVKD. This CDR3 contains 17 residues. V gave up 9 bases and J gave up 1 base, with 21 bases separating them. CDR3 DNA sequence: TGTGCCACCGGAAAAGGGCCAGGGTCATCGTCCTACAATGAGCAGTTCTTC. The encoded protein is CATGKGPGSSSYNEQFF.

V and J are TRBV12-3 or TRBV12-4 and TRBJ2-7; 7 nucleotides agree with TRBD1. The CDR3 consists of 12 residues. After removal of 5 bases from V and 6 bases from J, the junction contained 4 bases not matched to a gene. CDR3 coding DNA: TGTGCCAGCAGTAAGACAGGGACCGAGCAGTACGTC. Protein product: CASSKTGTEQYV.

For the CDR3, the DNA is TGCGCCAGCAGCCACCGTGGGGCTATCCCCTACGAGCAGTACGTC. This sequence encodes CASSHRGAIPYEQYV. The chain uses TRBV4-3 and TRBJ2-7, with D perhaps matching TRBD1 (5 bases). CDR3 size: 15 residues. Trimming removed 3 bases at V and 2 bases at J, with 14 bases between. Germline CDR1 LGHNA, CDR2 YSLEER.

CDR3 in DNA: TGTGCCAGCAGTTTTGGGGGTGGACAGGGCCCCCAGCCCCAGCATTTT. It codes for CASSFGGGQGPQPQHF. The gene calls are TRBV27 and TRBJ1-5; TRBD1 agrees at 8 bases. The length of the CDR3 is 16 residues. Trimming at V came to 3 bases and at J to 7 bases, leaving 11 bases not matched to a gene. Germline V gives CDR1 MNHEY, CDR2 SMNVEV (reference sequence).

The genes are TRBV12-3 or TRBV12-4 and TRBJ2-3; D is ambiguous. This CDR3 comprises 12 residues. The V end was cut by 2 bases, the J end by 3 bases, with 3 bases between. CDR3 loop: CASSLQTDTQYF. The DNA of the CDR3 is TGTGCCAGCAGTTTACAGACAGATACGCAGTATTTT.

The chain carries TRBV4-3 and TRBJ2-2; TRBD1 might be the D (5 bases). Trimming shortened V by 0 bases and J by 7 bases, and 9 bases separated the two germline ends. The CDR3 sequence is 14 residues long. The germline V gene encodes CDR1 LGHNA and CDR2 YSLEER. The CDR3, as DNA: TGCGCCAGCAGCCAAGAAACAGGTCTCGGGGAGCTGTTTTTT. Amino acid sequence: CASSQETGLGELFF.

This chain joins TRBV30 and TRBJ1-1, with 8 bases matching TRBD1. The CDR3 is 14 residues long. Losses at the gene ends were 4 bases for V and 2 bases for J; bases not matched to a gene: 6. Germline V gene data show CDR1 as GTSNPN and CDR2 as SVGIG (reference sequence). For the CDR3, the DNA is TGTGCCTGGACTCGGCAGGGGGCAAACACTGAAGCTTTCTTT. Its translation: CAWTRQGANTEAFF.

This rearrangement joins TRBV19 to TRBJ1-2; tentatively, D is TRBD1 (6 bases). The CDR3 runs 12 residues. Germline-derived CDR1 and CDR2 are LNHDA and SQIVND (reference sequence). V dropped 4 bases and J dropped 8 bases, with 11 bases sitting between them. CDR3 in amino acids: CASSRQVSGYTF. CDR3 sequence (DNA): TGTGCCAGTAGTAGACAGGTCAGCGGCTACACCTTC. Supplemented by reference TRBV19 and TRBJ1-2, the full variable domain reads DGGITQSPKYLFRKEGQNVTLSCEQNLNHDAMYWYRQDPGQGLRLIYYSQIVNDFQKGDIAEGYSVSREKKESFPLTVTSAQKNPTAFYLCASSRQVSGYTFGSGTRLTVV.

This sequence joins TRBV6-5 and TRBJ1-1; D gene unclear. This CDR3 spans 14 amino acids. Trimming cost V 7 bases and J 0 bases, with 12 bases left between them. Germline lookup yields CDR1 MNHEY and CDR2 SVGAGI. CDR3 loop: CASTGGQLNTEAFF. The CDR3 DNA is TGTGCCAGCACGGGAGGGCAGTTGAACACTGAAGCTTTCTTT.

The J gene is TRBJ2-6, the V gene TRBV3-1 (or the pseudogene TRBV3-2); tentatively, D is TRBD2 (6 bases). Trimming removed 4 bases at V and 0 bases at J, with 10 bases between. Germline V lookup: CDR1 LGHDT, CDR2 YNNKEL (reference sequence). The CDR3 consists of 16 residues. CDR3 sequence (DNA): TGTGCCAGCAGCCTTAGGGGACTCTCTGGGGCCAACGTCCTGACTTTC. It translates to CASSLRGLSGANVLTF.